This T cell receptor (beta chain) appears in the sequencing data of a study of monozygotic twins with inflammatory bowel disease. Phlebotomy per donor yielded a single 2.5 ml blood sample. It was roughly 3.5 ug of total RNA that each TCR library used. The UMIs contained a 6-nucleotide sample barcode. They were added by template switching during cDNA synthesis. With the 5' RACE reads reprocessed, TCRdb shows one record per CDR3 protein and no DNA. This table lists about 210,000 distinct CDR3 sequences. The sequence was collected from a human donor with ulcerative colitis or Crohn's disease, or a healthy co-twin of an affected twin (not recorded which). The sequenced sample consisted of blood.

CDR3 loop: CASRSGLPGTQNSPLHF. The chain carries TRBV6-1 and TRBJ1-6; the D call of TRBD1 rests on TCRdb alone, since no DNA is present to check it. The germline V gene encodes CDR1 MNHNS and CDR2 SASEGT. This CDR3 has 17 amino acids.